One and the same sample provided the 7 T cell receptor beta chains below, sequenced in a study of blood T cell repertoires in COVID-19. Assay used: immunoSEQ multiplex PCR; TCRdb lists only in-frame clones, some missing. The sample comprises under 40,000 clones, around 87% of which are singletons, and more than 13% rests with the top ten. Sequenced sample: peripheral blood. The receptor source for this set is a man between 60 and 70 years old with active COVID-19.

The V call is TRBV3-1 (or the pseudogene TRBV3-2), the J call TRBJ2-2, with D maybe TRBD1 (5 bases). This CDR3 spans 16 amino acids. Trimming stripped 1 base from V and 4 bases from J, with 13 bases between. CDR1 and CDR2 from the germline V gene are LGHDT and YNNKEL (reference sequence). The CDR3: CASSQGVGARTGELFF. The DNA of the CDR3 is TGTGCCAGCAGCCAAGGCGTAGGGGCGCGCACCGGGGAGCTGTTTTTT.

V gene TRBV6-5 combines with J gene TRBJ1-1, with TRBD1 matching 7 bases. This CDR3 is built from 13 residues. CDR1 is MNHEY and CDR2 is SVGAGI in the germline V gene. The J segment lost 3 bases and the V segment lost 6 bases, leaving 4 bases of the junction unmatched. DNA for the CDR3: TGTGCCAGCAGACAGGGGCCACACACTGAAGCTTTCTTT. Protein: CASRQGPHTEAFF.

J is TRBJ1-2 and V is TRBV18; D is unclear. This CDR3 spans 14 amino acids. CDR1 is KGHSH and CDR2 is LQKENI in the germline V gene. V was cut by 3 bases and J by 0 bases, with 8 bases left in between. This CDR3 reads CASSPRGSNYGYTF. In DNA form, the CDR3 reads TGTGCCAGCTCACCCCGGGGTTCTAACTATGGCTACACCTTC.

This clone was recorded once. The chain recombines TRBV5-1 with TRBJ1-6; TRBD1 matches at 7 bases. CDR3 length equals 14 residues. V lost 0 bases and J lost 7; bases outside the gene matches: 1. CDR1 SGHRS and CDR2 YFSETQ come from the germline V gene. The CDR3 nucleotides read TGCGCCAGCAGCTTGGACAGGGGAAATTCACCCCTCCACTTT. Its protein product is CASSLDRGNSPLHF.

This chain uses TRBV4-2 with TRBJ2-1; 7 bases match TRBD2. CDR1 and CDR2 (germline): LGHNA, YNFKEQ. The CDR3 is 14 residues long. Germline trimming cut 0 bases from V and 7 bases from J; bases unmatched to any gene: 3. CDR3 region: CASSQDWGGNEQFF. CDR3 in DNA: TGTGCCAGCAGCCAAGATTGGGGGGGGAATGAGCAGTTCTTC.

The V gene is TRBV21-1, the J gene TRBJ2-6; the table's D call, TRBD1, has no DNA check behind it. TRBV21-1 is a documented pseudogene. The length of the CDR3 is 19 residues. DNA for the CDR3: TGTGCCAGCACGAAAACCCGACAGGGGAGAGGTACTGGGGCCAACGTCCTGACTTTC. This gives the protein CASTKTRQGRGTGANVLTF.

The rearrangement uses TRBV10-2 and TRBJ1-6; D gene uncertain. This CDR3 contains 13 residues. The germline CDR1 and CDR2 sequences are WSHSY and SAAADI. Trimming removed 3 bases at V and 6 bases at J, with 6 bases between. Written as DNA, the CDR3 is TGCGCCAGCAGTGAATCTATTAATTCACCCCTCCACTTT. Residues: CASSESINSPLHF.